This is a list of T cell receptor beta chains from one sample in a study of cytomegalovirus exposure and HLA in healthy donors. Clones were read by immunoSEQ multiplex PCR, and TCRdb kept only the in-frame ones, dropping some. The table lists more than 250,000 clones, roughly 90% of them singletons. The sequenced sample consisted of PBMCs. The receptors stem from a woman aged 25 to 39 in good health and CMV-seropositive. The CDR3 runs from the conserved cysteine through the conserved F or W. A D gene is named only where the DNA matches it firmly. Some rows have no size entry. The others give once, few or many, or a class for an expanded clone.

TRBJ1-5 NA TRBV30 NA 16 CAWPPPPQESNQPQHF TGTGCCTGGCCCCCTCCCCCACAGGAAAGCAATCAGCCCCAGCATTTT
TRBJ2-7 few TRBV9 NA 17 CASSVEDVSGTKYEQYF TGTGCCAGCAGCGTAGAGGATGTGTCAGGGACAAAGTACGAGCAGTACTTC
TRBJ1-5 few TRBV2 NA 15 CASSDLGSGNQPQHF TGTGCCAGCAGTGATTTGGGGTCTGGCAATCAGCCCCAGCATTTT
TRBJ1-5 NA TRBV4-2 NA 16 CASSQGDGLRNQPQHF TGTGCCAGCAGCCAGGGCGACGGACTTCGCAATCAGCCCCAGCATTTT
TRBJ2-3 once TRBV6-5 NA 13 CASSYRVPDTQYF TGTGCCAGCAGTTACAGGGTCCCAGATACGCAGTATTTT
TRBJ2-1 NA TRBV25-1 NA 15 CARTGHTRGDNEQFF TGTGCCAGGACGGGACACACGAGGGGAGACAATGAGCAGTTCTTC
TRBJ2-7 NA TRBV7-8 TRBD1 15 CASSSRDRGFYEQYF TGTGCCAGCAGCTCGCGGGACAGGGGTTTCTACGAGCAGTACTTC
TRBJ2-5 NA TRBV2 NA 13 CASSAAGEWAQYF TGTGCCAGCAGTGCCGCTGGGGAGTGGGCCCAGTACTTC
TRBJ2-2 NA TRBV12-5 TRBD2 16 CASGSGLAGNTGELFF TGTGCTAGTGGTTCCGGACTAGCGGGGAACACCGGGGAGCTGTTTTTT
TRBJ1-2 NA TRBV7-2 NA 12 CASSNLGVGYTF TGTGCCAGCAGCAACCTGGGGGTTGGCTACACCTTC
TRBJ2-1 NA TRBV27 NA 14 CASSSGLRYNEQFF TGTGCCAGCAGTTCAGGCTTGAGATACAATGAGCAGTTCTTC
TRBJ1-2 NA TRBV6-1 NA 15 CASSEVSGSGYGYTF TGTGCCAGCAGTGAAGTAAGTGGCAGTGGATATGGCTACACCTTC
TRBJ1-2 few TRBV25-1 NA 16 CASSDSGASDWYGYTF TGTGCCAGCAGTGACTCCGGGGCCTCTGATTGGTATGGCTACACCTTC
TRBJ1-2 NA TRBV7-2 NA 14 CASSPHGVNYGYTF TGTGCCAGCAGCCCCCACGGGGTTAACTATGGCTACACCTTC
TRBJ2-5 once TRBV30 NA 15 CAWSVSPASFETQYF TGTGCCTGGAGTGTTAGCCCCGCTAGTTTTGAGACCCAGTACTTC
TRBJ1-2 NA TRBV5-4 TRBD1 17 CASSPTGDGPANYGYTF TGTGCCAGCAGCCCGACAGGGGACGGACCAGCGAACTATGGCTACACCTTC
TRBJ2-7 NA TRBV5-1 NA 14 CASSLVASDDEQYF TGCGCCAGCAGCTTGGTTGCCTCAGACGACGAGCAGTACTTC
TRBJ2-5 NA TRBV7-2 NA 14 CASSAQGLRETQYF TGTGCCAGCAGCGCACAGGGCCTGCGGGAGACCCAGTACTTC
TRBJ2-7 NA TRBV11-2 TRBD2 16 CASSLRGGYLSYEQYF TGTGCCAGCAGCTTAAGGGGAGGGTACCTTAGTTACGAGCAGTACTTC
TRBJ1-5 NA TRBV30 NA 13 CAWSVGGNQPQHF TGTGCCTGGAGTGTTGGGGGGAATCAGCCCCAGCATTTT
TRBJ2-7 NA TRBV6-1 NA 15 CASSEEYGFSYEQYF TGTGCCAGCAGTGAAGAGTATGGGTTCTCCTACGAGCAGTACTTC
TRBJ2-7 once TRBV5-4 TRBD2 13 CASSPPGLAEQYF TGTGCCAGCAGCCCCCCGGGACTAGCTGAGCAGTACTTC
TRBJ1-5 NA TRBV11-2 NA 15 CASSPDRMARQPQHF TGTGCCAGCAGCCCTGACAGGATGGCCAGACAGCCCCAGCATTTT
TRBJ2-7 NA TRBV5-1 TRBD1 14 CASSPGQGSHEQYF TGCGCCAGCAGCCCGGGACAGGGCTCACACGAGCAGTACTTC
TRBJ2-7 NA TRBV7-9 NA 13 CASSPSAIYEQYF TGTGCCAGCAGCCCTTCGGCCATATACGAGCAGTACTTC
TRBJ2-1 NA TRBV4-3 NA 12 CASSQDTNEQFF TGCGCCAGCAGCCAAGATACGAATGAGCAGTTCTTC